Below are 16 T cell receptor beta chains sequenced from a single sample in a study of Siglec-9 on CD8 T cells in melanoma. Data came from immunoSEQ multiplex PCR; TCRdb stores just in-frame clones and leaves some out. The sample includes tens of thousands of clones, approximately 80% of them seen just once. Source material: Siglec-9- CD8+ T cells sorted from blood. The receptors were gathered from a human donor in good health.

This chain links TRBV27 with TRBJ2-5, with D tentatively TRBD1 (5 bases). CDR1 MNHEY and CDR2 SMNVEV come from the germline V gene (reference sequence). The V end was cut by 4 bases, the J end by 2 bases, with 8 bases between. This CDR3 has 13 amino acids. The CDR3 nucleotides read TGTGCCAGCAGTTCACAGGCACAAGAGACCCAGTACTTC. As protein: CASSSQAQETQYF.

This clone was recorded only once. The J gene is TRBJ2-7, the V gene TRBV7-9; 7 bases line up with TRBD2. This CDR3 spans 12 amino acids. The germline V gene has CDR1 SEHNR and CDR2 FQNEAQ (reference sequence). The trim removed 6 bases at V and 6 bases at J, leaving 5 bases unmatched. CDR3 sequence (DNA): TGTGCCAGCAGGCTCGGGAGGCTCGAGCAGTACTTC. This gives the protein CASRLGRLEQYF. The variable domain in full, completed from reference TRBV7-9 and TRBJ2-7, reads DTGVSQNPRHKITKRGQNVTFRCDPISEHNRLYWYRQTLGQGPEFLTYFQNEAQLEKSRLLSDRFSAERPKGSFSTLEIQRTEQGDSAMYLCASRLGRLEQYFGPGTRLTVT.

The chain uses TRBV5-4 and TRBJ1-2; 7 bases fit TRBD1. J gave up 6 bases and V 0 bases, and 5 bases lay outside the gene matches. The CDR3 sequence is 14 residues long. Germline V gene lookup returns CDR1 SGHNT and CDR2 YYREEE (reference sequence). The CDR3 loop is CASSLVSGGDGYTF. The CDR3 DNA reads TGTGCCAGCAGCTTGGTGTCAGGGGGAGATGGCTACACCTTC.

This clone came up a few times. V usage is TRBV10-1 and J usage is TRBJ1-1; D call uncertain. The CDR3 totals 18 residues. CDR1 WNHNN and CDR2 SYGVQD come from the germline V gene (reference sequence). V lost 5 bases and J lost 8, with 30 bases in between. The CDR3 spells CASSLEVGTRTGSTEAFF. CDR3 bases: TGCGCCAGCAGTCTTGAGGTTGGCACTAGGACGGGGTCAACGGAAGCTTTCTTT.

This clone has more than one count but fewer than ten. The genes are TRBV27 and TRBJ1-5; possibly TRBD1 for D (5 bases). Trimming stripped 4 bases from V and 5 bases from J, with 15 bases between. CDR1 is MNHEY and CDR2 is SMNVEV in the germline V gene (reference sequence). CDR3 size: 15 residues. This CDR3 is CASSWGGHGDQPQHF. CDR3 in DNA: TGTGCCAGCAGTTGGGGTGGACATGGAGATCAGCCCCAGCATTTT.

V usage is TRBV9 and J usage is TRBJ2-2; D unclear. Germline V gene sequence: CDR1 SGDLS, CDR2 YYNGEE. Trimming removed 4 bases at V and 4 bases at J, with 11 bases between. This CDR3 is built from 14 residues. The CDR3: CASSPLLSTGELFF. CDR3 sequence (DNA): TGTGCCAGCAGCCCCCTCCTGAGCACCGGGGAGCTGTTTTTT. Full variable domain (rest looked up from reference TRBV9 and TRBJ2-2): DSGVTQTPKHLITATGQRVTLRCSPRSGDLSVYWYQQSLDQGLQFLIQYYNGEERAKGNILERFSAQQFPDLHSELNLSSLELGDSALYFCASSPLLSTGELFFGEGSRLTVL.

CDR3 DNA sequence: TGTGCCTGCCAACTCAGGGGGAGAGCTAATGAAAAACTGTTTTTT. It translates to CACQLRGRANEKLFF. This rearrangement joins TRBV30 to TRBJ1-4, with 7 bases that match TRBD1. In germline, CDR1 is GTSNPN, CDR2 SVGIG (reference sequence). The CDR3 has 15 amino acids. Trimming took 6 bases from V and 3 from J; bases not matched to a gene: 10.

CDR3 in DNA: TGTGCCAGCAGTGTTCTGAGGACAGATACGCAGTATTTT. It translates to CASSVLRTDTQYF. This chain joins TRBV6-5 and TRBJ2-3; D not certain. Germline CDR1 MNHEY, CDR2 SVGAGI. The CDR3 loop spans 13 amino acids. The V end lost 5 bases, the J end lost 3 bases, and 9 bases lay between the germline ends.

As DNA, the CDR3 is TGTGCCAGCCGATCGGGTGAGAACTATGGCTACACCTTC. Protein product: CASRSGENYGYTF. This rearrangement joins TRBV13 to TRBJ1-2; no firm D call. This CDR3 spans 13 amino acids. V lost 8 bases to trimming and J lost 2 bases, with 12 bases between them. Germline assignment: CDR1 PRHDT and CDR2 FYEKMQ (reference sequence).

J is TRBJ2-7 and V is TRBV5-5; 10 bases agree with TRBD1. Germline values: CDR1 SGHKS, CDR2 YYEKEE (reference sequence). V trimming: 0 bases; J trimming: 3 bases; junction bases outside the gene matches: 6. This CDR3 is built from 16 residues. The CDR3 nucleotides are TGTGCCAGCAGCTTGGATGGGACAGGGGAGTTCTACGAGCAGTACGTC. Its translation is CASSLDGTGEFYEQYV.

The chain links TRBV27 to TRBJ2-7, with D perhaps TRBD2 (6 bases). This CDR3 contains 14 residues. V was cut by 5 bases and J by 3 bases, with 14 bases left in between. The germline gives CDR1 MNHEY, CDR2 SMNVEV (reference sequence). The CDR3 loop reads CASSPRGRGYEQYF. The CDR3 nucleotides read TGTGCCAGCAGTCCCCGAGGGCGGGGCTACGAGCAGTACTTC.

A few counts support this clone. The chain employs TRBV9 and TRBJ1-1; possible D gene TRBD1, 5 bases. Trimming stripped 4 bases from V and 4 bases from J, with 14 bases between. CDR3 length: 14 amino acids. The germline V gene has CDR1 SGDLS and CDR2 YYNGEE. The CDR3 nucleotides read TGTGCCAGCAGCCTTACCGGGACGCGCACTGAAGCTTTCTTT. Amino acid sequence: CASSLTGTRTEAFF.

CDR3 bases: TGTGCCAGCACCCCTGATTTGGGGGGGCGCAGGGATGAGCAGTTCTTC. Protein product: CASTPDLGGRRDEQFF. The chain recombines TRBV9 with TRBJ2-1; a possible D gene is TRBD2 (7 bases). The V end lost 6 bases, the J end lost 8 bases, and 24 bases lay between the germline ends. The CDR3 is 16 residues long. Germline assignment: CDR1 SGDLS and CDR2 YYNGEE.

This clone turned up a few times. The V gene is TRBV10-1, the J gene TRBJ1-1; D is unclear. V was trimmed by 8 bases and J by 4 bases, leaving 14 bases between them. The CDR3 runs to 13 residues. Germline assignment: CDR1 WNHNN and CDR2 SYGVQD (reference sequence). CDR3 in DNA: TGCGCCAGCTCTGCTTTGAGGAGCACTGAAGCTTTCTTT. Protein: CASSALRSTEAFF.

The CDR3 nucleotides are TGTGCCAGCACTGCTCGAGGGTGGGCCTACGAGCAGTACTTC. Its protein product is CASTARGWAYEQYF. The chain is built from TRBV6-5 and TRBJ2-7; D might be TRBD2 (5 bases). Germline assignment: CDR1 MNHEY and CDR2 SVGAGI. The CDR3 loop spans 14 amino acids. V lost 7 bases, J lost 2 bases, and 15 bases lay in between.

V usage is TRBV19 and J usage is TRBJ1-1; D remains unclear. V was shortened by 1 base and J by 0 bases, with 9 bases between the two germline ends. Germline V gene sequence: CDR1 LNHDA, CDR2 SQIVND (reference sequence). The CDR3 runs 15 residues. Here the CDR3 reads CASSIGGSMNTEAFF. The CDR3 bases are TGTGCCAGTAGTATAGGAGGGTCCATGAACACTGAAGCTTTCTTT.